This entry describes one T cell receptor (beta chain). The data originate from a study of T cell responses to AZD1222 COVID-19 vaccine. Germline-derived CDR1 and CDR2 are SNHLY and FYNNEI. The CDR3 is 13 residues long. Trimming cost V 6 bases and J 6 bases, with 11 bases left between them. The table came from immunoSEQ multiplex PCR; TCRdb's copy has only in-frame clones and leaves some out. This table has 95,000 to 110,000 clones, about nine tenths appearing once. The receptor comes from an adult in good health. The specimen comprised peripheral blood, sampled on day 0 of AZD1222 vaccination. The gene calls are TRBV2 and TRBJ2-2; D may match TRBD1 or TRBD2 (5 bases each). This CDR3 is CASREGPAGELFF. In DNA form, the CDR3 reads TGTGCCAGCAGAGAGGGACCCGCCGGGGAGCTGTTTTTT.